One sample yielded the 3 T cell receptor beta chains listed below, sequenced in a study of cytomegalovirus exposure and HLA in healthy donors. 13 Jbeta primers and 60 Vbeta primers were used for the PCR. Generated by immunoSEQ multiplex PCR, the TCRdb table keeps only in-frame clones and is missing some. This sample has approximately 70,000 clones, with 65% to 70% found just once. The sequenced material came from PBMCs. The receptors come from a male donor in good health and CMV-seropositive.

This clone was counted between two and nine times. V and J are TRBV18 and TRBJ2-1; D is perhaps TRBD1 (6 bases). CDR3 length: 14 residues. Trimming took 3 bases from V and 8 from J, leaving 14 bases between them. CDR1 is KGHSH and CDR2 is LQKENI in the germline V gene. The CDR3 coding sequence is TGTGCCAGCTCACCGGACAACAGGGCCGATGAGCAGTTCTTC. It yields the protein CASSPDNRADEQFF.

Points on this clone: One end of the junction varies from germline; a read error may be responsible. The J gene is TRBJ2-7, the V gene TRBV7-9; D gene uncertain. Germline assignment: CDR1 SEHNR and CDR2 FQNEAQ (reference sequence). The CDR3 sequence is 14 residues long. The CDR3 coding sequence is TGTTCCAGCAGACCCGACCCTCCCCACAGCGAGCAGTACTTC. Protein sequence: CSSRPDPPHSEQYF. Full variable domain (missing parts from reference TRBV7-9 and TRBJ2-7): DTGVSQNPRHKITKRGQNVTFRCDPISEHNRLYWYRQTLGQGPEFLTYFQNEAQLEKSRLLSDRFSAERPKGSFSTLEIQRTEQGDSAMYLCSSRPDPPHSEQYFGPGTRLTVT.

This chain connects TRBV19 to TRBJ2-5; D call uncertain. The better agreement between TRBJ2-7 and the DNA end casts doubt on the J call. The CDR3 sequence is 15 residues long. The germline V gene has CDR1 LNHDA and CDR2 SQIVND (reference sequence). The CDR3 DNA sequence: TGTGCCAGTAGTATCCGCCAGGATTACTCCTACGAGCAGTACTTC. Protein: CASSIRQDYSYEQYF.